This section outlines one TCR beta chain sequence together with its context. This specimen comes from a study of shared clonotypes between healthy human individuals. TCRdb's table, derived via immunoSEQ multiplex PCR, lists solely in-frame clones and lacks some. Here the sample spans more than 2,000,000 clones, approximately 92% being singletons. Sequenced sample: naive CD4+ T cells sorted from blood. As for subset: CD45RA+ positively selected. The clonotype was recovered from a man between 18 and 35 years old in good health.

CDR3 in DNA: TGTGCCAGCAGCTGGAGCGGGAGGCCCGCCGGGGATACGCAGTATTTT. It encodes CASSWSGRPAGDTQYF. The gene calls are TRBV7-2 and TRBJ2-3, with 9 bases fitting TRBD2. Germline V CDR1 and CDR2: SGHTA, FQGNSA. This CDR3 spans 16 amino acids. V was pared by 4 bases and J by 6 bases, with 11 bases of the junction left unmatched.